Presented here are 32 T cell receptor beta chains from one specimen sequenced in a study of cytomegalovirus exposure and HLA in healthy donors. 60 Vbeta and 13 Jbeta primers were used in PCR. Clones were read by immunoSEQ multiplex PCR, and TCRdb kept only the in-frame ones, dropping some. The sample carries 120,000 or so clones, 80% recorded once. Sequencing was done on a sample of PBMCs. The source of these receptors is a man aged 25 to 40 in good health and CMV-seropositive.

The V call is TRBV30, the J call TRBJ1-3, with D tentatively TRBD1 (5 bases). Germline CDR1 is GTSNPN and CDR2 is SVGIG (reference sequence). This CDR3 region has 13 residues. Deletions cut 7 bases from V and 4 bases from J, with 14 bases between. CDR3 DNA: TGTGCCTCGGCGACAGTGTTCGGAAACACCATATATTTT. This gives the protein CASATVFGNTIYF.

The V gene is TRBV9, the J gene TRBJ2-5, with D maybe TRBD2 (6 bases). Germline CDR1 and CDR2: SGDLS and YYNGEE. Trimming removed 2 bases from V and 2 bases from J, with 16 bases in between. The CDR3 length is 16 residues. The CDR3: CASSVGDLDMQETQYF. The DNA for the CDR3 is TGTGCCAGCAGCGTGGGGGACTTGGACATGCAAGAGACCCAGTACTTC.

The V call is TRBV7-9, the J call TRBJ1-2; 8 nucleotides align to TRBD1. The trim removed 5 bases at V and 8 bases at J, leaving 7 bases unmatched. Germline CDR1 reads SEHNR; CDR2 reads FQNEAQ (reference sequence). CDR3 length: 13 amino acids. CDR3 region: CASSPGTGWGYTF. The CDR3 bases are TGTGCCAGCAGCCCCGGGACAGGCTGGGGCTACACCTTC.

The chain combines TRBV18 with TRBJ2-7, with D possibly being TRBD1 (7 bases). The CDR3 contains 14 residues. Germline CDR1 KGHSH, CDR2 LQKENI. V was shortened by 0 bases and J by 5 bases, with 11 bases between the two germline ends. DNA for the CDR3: TGTGCCAGCTCACCACCGGAGGGGGCGGACGAGCAGTACTTC. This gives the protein CASSPPEGADEQYF.

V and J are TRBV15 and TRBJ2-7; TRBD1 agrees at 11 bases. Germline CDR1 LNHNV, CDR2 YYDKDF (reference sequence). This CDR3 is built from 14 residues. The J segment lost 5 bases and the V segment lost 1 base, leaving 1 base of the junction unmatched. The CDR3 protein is CATSRGDRGNEQYF. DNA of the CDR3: TGTGCCACCAGCAGAGGGGACAGGGGGAACGAGCAGTACTTC.

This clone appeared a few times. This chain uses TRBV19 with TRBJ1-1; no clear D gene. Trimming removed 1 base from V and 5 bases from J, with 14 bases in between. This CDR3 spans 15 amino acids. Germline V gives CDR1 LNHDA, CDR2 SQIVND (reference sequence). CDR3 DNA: TGTGCCAGTAGTATAGGGAGGACTGCCTATACTGAAGCTTTCTTT. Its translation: CASSIGRTAYTEAFF.

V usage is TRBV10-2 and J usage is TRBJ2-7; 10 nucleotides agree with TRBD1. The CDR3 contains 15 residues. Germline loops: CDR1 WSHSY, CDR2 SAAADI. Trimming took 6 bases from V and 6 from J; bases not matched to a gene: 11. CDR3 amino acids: CASRATGGTVSEQYF. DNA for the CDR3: TGCGCCAGCAGAGCGACAGGGGGCACTGTGAGCGAGCAGTACTTC.

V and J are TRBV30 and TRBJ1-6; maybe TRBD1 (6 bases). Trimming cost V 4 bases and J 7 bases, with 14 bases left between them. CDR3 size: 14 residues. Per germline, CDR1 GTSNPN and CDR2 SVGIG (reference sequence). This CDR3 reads CAWTQGHLNSPLHF. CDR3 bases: TGTGCCTGGACCCAGGGGCACCTAAATTCACCCCTCCACTTT.

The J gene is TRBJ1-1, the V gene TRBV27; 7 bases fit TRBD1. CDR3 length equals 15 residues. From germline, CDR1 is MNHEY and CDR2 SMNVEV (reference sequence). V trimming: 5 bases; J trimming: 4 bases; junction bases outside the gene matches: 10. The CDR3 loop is CASSPSTGRITEAFF. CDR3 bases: TGTGCCAGCAGTCCTTCGACAGGGAGGATCACTGAAGCTTTCTTT.

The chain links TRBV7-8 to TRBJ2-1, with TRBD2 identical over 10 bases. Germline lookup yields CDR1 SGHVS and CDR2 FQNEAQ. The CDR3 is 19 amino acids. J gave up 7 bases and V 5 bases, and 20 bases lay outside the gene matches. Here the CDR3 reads CASSILRASGGPARNEQFF. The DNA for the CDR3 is TGTGCCAGCAGCATCCTCAGGGCTAGCGGGGGCCCCGCGCGGAATGAGCAGTTCTTC.

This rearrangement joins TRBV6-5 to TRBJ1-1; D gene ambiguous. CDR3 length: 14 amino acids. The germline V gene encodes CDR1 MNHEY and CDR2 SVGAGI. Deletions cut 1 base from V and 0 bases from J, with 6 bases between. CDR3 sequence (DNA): TGTGCCAGCAGTTACTACGACTTGAACACTGAAGCTTTCTTT. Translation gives CASSYYDLNTEAFF.

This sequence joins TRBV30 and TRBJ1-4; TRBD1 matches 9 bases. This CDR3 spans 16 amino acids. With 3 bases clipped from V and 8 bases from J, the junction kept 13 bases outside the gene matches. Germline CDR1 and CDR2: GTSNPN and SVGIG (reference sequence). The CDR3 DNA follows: TGTGCCTGGAGGGACGGCCGGGGACAGGGTCGCGAAAAACTGTTTTTT. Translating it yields CAWRDGRGQGREKLFF.

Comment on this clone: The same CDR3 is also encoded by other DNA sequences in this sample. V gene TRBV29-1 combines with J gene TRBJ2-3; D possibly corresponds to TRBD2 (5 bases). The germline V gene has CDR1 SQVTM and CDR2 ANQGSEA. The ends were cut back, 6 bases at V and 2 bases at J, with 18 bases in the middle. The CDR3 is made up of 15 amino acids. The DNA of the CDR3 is TGCAGCGTCGGCGCGCGGGCCCCCGACACAGATACGCAGTATTTT. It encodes CSVGARAPDTDTQYF.

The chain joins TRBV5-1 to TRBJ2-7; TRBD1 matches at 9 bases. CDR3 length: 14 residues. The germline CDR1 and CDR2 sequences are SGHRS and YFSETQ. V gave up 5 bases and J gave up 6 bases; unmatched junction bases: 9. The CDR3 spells CASREGTGWGEQYF. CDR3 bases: TGCGCCAGCAGAGAAGGGACAGGGTGGGGCGAGCAGTACTTC.

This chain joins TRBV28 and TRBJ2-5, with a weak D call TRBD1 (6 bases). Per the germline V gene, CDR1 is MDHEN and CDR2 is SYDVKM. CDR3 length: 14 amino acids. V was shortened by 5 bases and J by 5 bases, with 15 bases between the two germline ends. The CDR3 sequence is CASSTKQGLETQYF. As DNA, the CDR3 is TGTGCCAGCAGTACAAAACAGGGTTTGGAGACCCAGTACTTC. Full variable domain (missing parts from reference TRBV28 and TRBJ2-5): DVKVTQSSRYLVKRTGEKVFLECVQDMDHENMFWYRQDPGLGLRLIYFSYDVKMKEKGDIPEGYSVSREKKERFSLILESASTNQTSMYLCASSTKQGLETQYFGPGTRLLVL.

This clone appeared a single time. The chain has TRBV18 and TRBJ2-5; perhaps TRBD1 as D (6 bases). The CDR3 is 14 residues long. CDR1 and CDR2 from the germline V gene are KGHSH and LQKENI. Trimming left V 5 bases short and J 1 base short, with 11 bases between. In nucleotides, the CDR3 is TGTGCCAGCTCATCGACAGGCACCCAAGAGACCCAGTACTTC. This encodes CASSSTGTQETQYF.

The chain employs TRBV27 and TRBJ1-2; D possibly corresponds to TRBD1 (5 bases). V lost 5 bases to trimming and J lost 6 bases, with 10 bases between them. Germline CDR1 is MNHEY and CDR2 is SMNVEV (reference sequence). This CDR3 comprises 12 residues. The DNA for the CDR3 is TGTGCCAGCAGTGGAGGGACTAATGGCTACACCTTC. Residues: CASSGGTNGYTF.

CDR3 amino acids: CASYREYETQYF. The CDR3 DNA follows: TGCGCCAGCTATAGGGAGTACGAGACCCAGTACTTC. This chain connects TRBV5-1 to TRBJ2-5; TRBD2 is a possible D gene (5 bases). The CDR3 covers 12 residues. V was shortened by 7 bases and J by 5 bases, with 12 bases between the two germline ends. Per the germline V gene, CDR1 is SGHRS and CDR2 is YFSETQ.

CDR3 loop: CASSLDRSGTEAFF. The CDR3 DNA reads TGTGCCAGTAGTCTGGATCGTTCGGGCACTGAAGCTTTCTTT. J is TRBJ1-1 and V is TRBV19; D uncertain. There are 14 residues in the CDR3. V lost 5 bases, J lost 4 bases, and 14 bases lay in between. Germline V gene sequence: CDR1 LNHDA, CDR2 SQIVND (reference sequence).

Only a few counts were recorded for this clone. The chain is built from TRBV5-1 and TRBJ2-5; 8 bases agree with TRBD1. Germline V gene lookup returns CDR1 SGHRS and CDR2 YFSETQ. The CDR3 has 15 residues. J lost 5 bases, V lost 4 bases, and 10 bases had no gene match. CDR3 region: CASSEHRGSGETQYF. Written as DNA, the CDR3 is TGCGCCAGCAGCGAACACAGGGGGTCGGGGGAGACCCAGTACTTC.

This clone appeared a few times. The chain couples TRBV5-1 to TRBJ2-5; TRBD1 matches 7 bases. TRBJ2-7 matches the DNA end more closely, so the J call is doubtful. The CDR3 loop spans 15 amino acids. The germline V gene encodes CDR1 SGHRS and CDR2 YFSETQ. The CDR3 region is CASSLALGGRYEQYF. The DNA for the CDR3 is TGCGCCAGCAGCTTGGCCCTAGGGGGCCGGTACGAGCAGTACTTC.

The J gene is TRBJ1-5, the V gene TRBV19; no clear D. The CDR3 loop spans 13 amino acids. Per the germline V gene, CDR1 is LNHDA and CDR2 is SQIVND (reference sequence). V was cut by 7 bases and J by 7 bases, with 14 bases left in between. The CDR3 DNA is TGTGCCAGTACGGACGGGAGCATACAGCCCCAGCATTTT. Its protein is CASTDGSIQPQHF.

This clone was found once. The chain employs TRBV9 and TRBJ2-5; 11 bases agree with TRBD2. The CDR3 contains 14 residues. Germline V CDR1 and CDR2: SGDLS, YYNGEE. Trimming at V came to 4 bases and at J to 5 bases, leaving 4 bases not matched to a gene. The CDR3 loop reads CASSPGLAVETQYF. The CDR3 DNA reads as TGTGCCAGCAGCCCGGGACTAGCGGTCGAGACCCAGTACTTC.

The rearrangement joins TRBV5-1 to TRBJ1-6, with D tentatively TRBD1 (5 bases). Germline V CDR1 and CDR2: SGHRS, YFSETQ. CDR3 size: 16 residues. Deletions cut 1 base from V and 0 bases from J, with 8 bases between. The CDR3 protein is CASSLQGDSYNSPLHF. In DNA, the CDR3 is TGCGCCAGCAGCTTGCAAGGGGACTCCTATAATTCACCCCTCCACTTT.

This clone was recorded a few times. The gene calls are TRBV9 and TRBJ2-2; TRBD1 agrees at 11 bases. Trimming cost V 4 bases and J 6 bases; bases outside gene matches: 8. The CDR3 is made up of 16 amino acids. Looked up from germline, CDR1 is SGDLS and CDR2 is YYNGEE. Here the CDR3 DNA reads TGTGCCAGCAGCTTGAGGACAGGGGGCTTGGCCGGGGAGCTGTTTTTT. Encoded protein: CASSLRTGGLAGELFF.

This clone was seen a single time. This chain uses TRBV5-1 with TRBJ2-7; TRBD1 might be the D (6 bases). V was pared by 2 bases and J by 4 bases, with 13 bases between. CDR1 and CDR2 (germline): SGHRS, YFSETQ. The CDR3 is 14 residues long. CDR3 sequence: CASSLQGKEYEQYF. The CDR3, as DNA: TGCGCCAGCAGCTTACAGGGAAAGGAGTACGAGCAGTACTTC.

CDR3 in amino acids: CASSYTGVMGYTF. CDR3 nucleotide sequence: TGTGCCAGCAGTTACACAGGGGTGATGGGTTACACCTTC. The rearrangement joins TRBV11-1 to TRBJ1-2; 7 bases are a match to TRBD1. This CDR3 comprises 13 residues. The V and J ends lost 6 bases and 11 bases, in that order; junction bases with no gene match: 12. From germline, CDR1 is SGHAT and CDR2 FQDESV (reference sequence).

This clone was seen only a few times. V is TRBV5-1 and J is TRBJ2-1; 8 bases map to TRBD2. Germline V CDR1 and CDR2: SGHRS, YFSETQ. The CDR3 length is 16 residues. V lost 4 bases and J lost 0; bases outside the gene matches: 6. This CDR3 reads CASSLLAGSSYNEQFF. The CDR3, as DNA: TGCGCCAGCAGCCTGTTAGCGGGGAGCTCCTACAATGAGCAGTTCTTC.

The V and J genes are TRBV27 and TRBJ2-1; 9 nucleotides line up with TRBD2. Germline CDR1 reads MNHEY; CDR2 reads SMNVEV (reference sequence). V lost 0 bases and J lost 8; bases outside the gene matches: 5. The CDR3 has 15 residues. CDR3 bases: TGTGCCAGCAGTTTATCGCGGGGGGGCCTTTATGAGCAGTTCTTC. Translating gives CASSLSRGGLYEQFF.

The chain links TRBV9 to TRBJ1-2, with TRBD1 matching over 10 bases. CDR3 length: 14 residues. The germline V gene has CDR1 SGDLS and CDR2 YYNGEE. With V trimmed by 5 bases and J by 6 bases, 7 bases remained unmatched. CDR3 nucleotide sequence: TGTGCCAGCAGGGAGACAGGGGGCGCAGATGGCTACACCTTC. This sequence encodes CASRETGGADGYTF. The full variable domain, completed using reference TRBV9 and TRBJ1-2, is DSGVTQTPKHLITATGQRVTLRCSPRSGDLSVYWYQQSLDQGLQFLIQYYNGEERAKGNILERFSAQQFPDLHSELNLSSLELGDSALYFCASRETGGADGYTFGSGTRLTVV.

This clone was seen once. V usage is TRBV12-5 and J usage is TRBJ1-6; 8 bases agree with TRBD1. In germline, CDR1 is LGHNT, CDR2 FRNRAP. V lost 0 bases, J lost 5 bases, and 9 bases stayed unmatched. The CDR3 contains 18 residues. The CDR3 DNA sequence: TGTGCTAGTGGTTTGGTACGAACCGACAGGGGAAATAATTCACCCCTCCACTTT. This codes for CASGLVRTDRGNNSPLHF.

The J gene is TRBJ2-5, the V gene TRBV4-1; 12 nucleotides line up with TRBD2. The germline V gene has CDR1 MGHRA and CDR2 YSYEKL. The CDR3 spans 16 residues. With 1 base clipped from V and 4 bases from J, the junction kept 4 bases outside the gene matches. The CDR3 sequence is CASSQGLAGGPETQYF. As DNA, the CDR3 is TGCGCCAGCAGCCAAGGGCTAGCGGGGGGGCCAGAGACCCAGTACTTC.